These 9 T cell receptor beta chains share one sample of origin, sequenced in a study of cytomegalovirus exposure and HLA in healthy donors. Vbeta (60) and Jbeta (13) primers were used in the PCR. Data came from immunoSEQ multiplex PCR; TCRdb stores just in-frame clones and leaves some out. Among around 72,000 clones, over 50% were seen once, and the ten largest hold 20% to 25%. Sequenced sample: PBMCs. Receptors originate from a man aged 35-49 years in good health and CMV-seropositive.

The sample holds one count of this clone. The V call is TRBV18, the J call TRBJ1-5, with 8 bases aligning to TRBD1. The CDR3 consists of 14 residues. Per the germline V gene, CDR1 is KGHSH and CDR2 is LQKENI. The trim removed 3 bases at V and 6 bases at J, leaving 4 bases unmatched. The CDR3 coding sequence is TGTGCCAGCTCACCCACAGGGGGAGCTCAGCCCCAGCATTTT. It codes for CASSPTGGAQPQHF.

This chain joins TRBV11-2 and TRBJ2-5; 12 nucleotides match TRBD2. Unmatched junction bases numbered 5, after V lost 2 bases and J lost 7 bases. Germline V gives CDR1 SGHAT, CDR2 FQNNGV. This CDR3 has 15 residues. In DNA, the CDR3 is TGTGCCAGCAGCTTAACTAGCGGGGGGCCCGCGACCCAGTACTTC. It specifies CASSLTSGGPATQYF. The variable domain in full, with the rest retrieved from reference TRBV11-2 and TRBJ2-5, is EAGVAQSPRYKIIEKRQSVAFWCNPISGHATLYWYQQILGQGPKLLIQFQNNGVVDDSQLPKDRFSAERLKGVDSTLKIQPAKLEDSAVYLCASSLTSGGPATQYFGPGTRLLVL.

The rearrangement joins TRBV27 to TRBJ1-2; 10 bases align to TRBD1. The CDR3 has 14 amino acids. Germline lookup yields CDR1 MNHEY and CDR2 SMNVEV (reference sequence). The V segment lost 4 bases and the J segment 7 bases; nucleotides outside the gene matches: 6. CDR3 region: CASSYGTGDAGYTF. CDR3 bases: TGTGCCAGCAGTTACGGGACAGGGGACGCTGGCTACACCTTC.

The gene calls are TRBV6-1 and TRBJ1-6, with a weak D call TRBD1 (5 bases). The V gene's germline CDR1 is MNHNS and CDR2 SASEGT. V shed 1 base and J shed 5 bases, with 9 bases lying between them. This CDR3 has 15 amino acids. Here the CDR3 DNA reads TGTGCCAGCAGTGAAGGGACACAACATAATTCACCCCTCCACTTT. As protein: CASSEGTQHNSPLHF.

The chain carries TRBV11-2 and TRBJ2-2; D perhaps matches TRBD2 (5 bases). V lost 2 bases, J lost 6 bases, and 13 bases lay in between. In germline, CDR1 is SGHAT, CDR2 FQNNGV. The CDR3 is made up of 15 amino acids. The CDR3 DNA reads TGTGCCAGCAGCTTATCTCAGCGGCTGGCCGGGGAGCTGTTTTTT. Its protein is CASSLSQRLAGELFF.

The gene calls are TRBV27 and TRBJ1-2; 9 nucleotides line up with TRBD1. The CDR3 contains 15 residues. Germline CDR1 and CDR2: MNHEY and SMNVEV (reference sequence). V shed 3 bases, J shed 7 bases, and the junction held 9 bases outside the gene matches. The DNA for the CDR3 is TGTGCCAGCAGTTTCTCTATAGGACAGGGGACTGGCTACACCTTC. It is translated as CASSFSIGQGTGYTF.

This sequence joins TRBV7-9 and TRBJ2-3; 9 positions agree with TRBD1. J lost 5 bases, V lost 6 bases, and 6 bases had no gene match. CDR3 length: 14 amino acids. Germline values: CDR1 SEHNR, CDR2 FQNEAQ (reference sequence). The CDR3: CASRAGQGLDTQYF. The CDR3 nucleotides read TGTGCCAGCAGGGCGGGACAGGGCTTAGATACGCAGTATTTT.

This clone was seen a handful of times. The chain is built from TRBV2 and TRBJ1-2, with 8 bases identical to TRBD1. This CDR3 has 15 amino acids. V was clipped by 5 bases and J by 6 bases; unmatched bases: 11. Per the germline V gene, CDR1 is SNHLY and CDR2 is FYNNEI. Here the CDR3 reads CASSRYTPGQDGYTF. CDR3 in DNA: TGTGCCAGCAGTCGATATACCCCGGGACAGGATGGCTACACCTTC. The full variable domain, its missing parts supplied by reference TRBV2 and TRBJ1-2, is EPEVTQTPSHQVTQMGQEVILRCVPISNHLYFYWYRQILGQKVEFLVSFYNNEISEKSEIFDDQFSVERPDGSNFTLKIRSTKLEDSAMYFCASSRYTPGQDGYTFGSGTRLTVV.

This clone was seen a handful of times. The chain uses TRBV4-1 and TRBJ1-1; D gene uncertain. There are 14 residues in the CDR3. The ends were cut back, 4 bases at V and 0 bases at J, with 9 bases in the middle. Per the germline V gene, CDR1 is MGHRA and CDR2 is YSYEKL. The CDR3 DNA follows: TGCGCCAGCAGCCCAGAAAACATGAACACTGAAGCTTTCTTT. Translating it yields CASSPENMNTEAFF.